Listed below are T cell receptor beta chains from one sample, sequenced in a study of monozygotic twins with inflammatory bowel disease. Each CDR3 protein gets one entry in TCRdb, which reprocessed the 5' RACE reads and gives no DNA. The sample has about 200,000 distinct CDR3 sequences. The sequenced sample consisted of blood. All receptors derive from a human donor with ulcerative colitis or Crohn's disease, or a healthy co-twin of an affected twin (not recorded which). Each CDR3 is given with its conserved first and last residue.

V,J,CDR3
TRBV7-9,TRBJ1-4,CASSLDWGTTENLFF
TRBV11-2,TRBJ1-5,CASKQPNSNQPQHF
TRBV4-1,TRBJ2-4,CASSQDFSAGGPKLAKNIQYF
TRBV18,TRBJ1-1,CASSPFGEASNTEAFF
TRBV5-1,TRBJ2-1,CASGGTSGGVEQFF
TRBV15,TRBJ2-4,CATSTDGSKNIQYF
TRBV27,TRBJ2-3,CASSFARLADTQYF
TRBV7-9,TRBJ2-7,CASSLVGHIYEQYF
TRBV5-1,TRBJ2-1,CASSYTPSGGSDYNEQFF
TRBV20-1,TRBJ2-1,CSADRRRGDEQFF
TRBV4-2,TRBJ2-7,CASSQDSAAGRYEQYF
TRBV5-5,TRBJ1-5,CASSLGAGGPVSLCQHF
TRBV12-3/TRBV12-4,TRBJ2-4,CASSLSGAGLAHFQYF
TRBV19,TRBJ1-2,CASSRDSFPYGYTF
TRBV6-5,TRBJ1-2,CASRTPASYGYTF
TRBV5-1,TRBJ1-2,CASSFGTGGVRGYTF
TRBV5-1,TRBJ1-3,CASSLDRVGNTIYF
TRBV5-1,TRBJ2-7,CASSSGQGIEQYF